The sequence of this T cell receptor beta chain was determined in a study of radiotherapy plus CTLA-4 blockade in lung cancer. Using immunoSEQ multiplex PCR, the repertoire was profiled, and TCRdb retains in-frame clones only, with some absent. The sample gives tens of thousands of clones, approximately 86% of which show up once; around 0.85% is in the top ten. This TCR came from a human donor with non-small cell lung cancer who had stable disease on radiotherapy plus ipilimumab. Sequencing used peripheral blood, obtained from a patient treated with radiotherapy plus ipilimumab.

The CDR3 spells CAGQKVSYGYTF. CDR3 coding DNA: TGTGCCGGTCAAAAAGTCTCCTATGGCTACACCTTC. The V and J genes are TRBV2 and TRBJ1-2; D is uncertain. V lost 11 bases and J lost 4, with 14 bases in between. From germline, CDR1 is SNHLY and CDR2 FYNNEI. This CDR3 has 12 residues.